Listed below are T cell receptor beta chains from one sample, sequenced in a study of T cells after yellow fever vaccination. Each CDR3 protein gets one entry after TCRdb re-called the 5' RACE reads with MiXCR. The sample yields under 150,000 distinct CDR3 sequences, 7.7% seen once. The material sequenced was CD4+ T cells sorted from PBMCs, taken 5 days after the yellow fever booster vaccination. The receptors shown here come from a man aged 30-40 years who received the YFV17D yellow fever vaccine. Each CDR3 is given with its conserved first and last residue. D genes are given only for firm matches. Size values are once, few and many counts, or a class for expanded clones, and some rows have none.

j_gene: TRBJ2-4
abundance: .
d_gene: .
v_gene: TRBV5-6
CDR3nt: TGTGCCAGCAGCCCCGGTCGAGGGACCAAAAACATTCAGTACTTC
CDR3aa: CASSPGRGTKNIQYF

j_gene: TRBJ2-5
abundance: many
d_gene: .
v_gene: TRBV12-3/TRBV12-4
CDR3nt: TGTGCCAGCACCAATCAGGGTTCCGACGAGACCCAGTACTTC
CDR3aa: CASTNQGSDETQYF

j_gene: TRBJ2-7
abundance: many
d_gene: .
v_gene: TRBV18
CDR3nt: TGTGCCAGCTCACCCTGGAAGAGCTCCTACGAGCAGTACTTC
CDR3aa: CASSPWKSSYEQYF

j_gene: TRBJ2-5
abundance: many
d_gene: TRBD2
v_gene: TRBV7-2
CDR3nt: TGTGCCAGCAGCTTAGTGACTAAGCGGGAATGGGAGACCCAGTACTTC
CDR3aa: CASSLVTKREWETQYF

j_gene: TRBJ2-7
abundance: many
d_gene: .
v_gene: TRBV15
CDR3nt: TGTGCCACCAGCAGAGATAATCCCAACGAGCAGTACTTC
CDR3aa: CATSRDNPNEQYF

j_gene: TRBJ2-7
abundance: few
d_gene: .
v_gene: TRBV25-1
CDR3nt: TGTGCCAGCAGTGAAACCAGCAGGGTCTACGAGCAGTACTTC
CDR3aa: CASSETSRVYEQYF

j_gene: TRBJ1-5
abundance: .
d_gene: .
v_gene: TRBV19
CDR3nt: TGTGCCAGTAGTATAAGAGGTAATCAGCCCCAGCATTTT
CDR3aa: CASSIRGNQPQHF

j_gene: TRBJ1-4
abundance: many
d_gene: TRBD1
v_gene: TRBV7-2
CDR3nt: TGTGCCAGCAGCCCCCAGGGGGGTGCAACTAATGAAAAACTGTTTTTT
CDR3aa: CASSPQGGATNEKLFF

j_gene: TRBJ2-2
abundance: many
d_gene: .
v_gene: TRBV5-1
CDR3nt: TGCGCCAGCAGCTTCGTTCGGGGGAACACCGGGGAGCTGTTTTTT
CDR3aa: CASSFVRGNTGELFF

j_gene: TRBJ2-2
abundance: many
d_gene: .
v_gene: TRBV6-5
CDR3nt: TGTGCCTGCAGGGGTGCCGGGGAGCTGTTTTTT
CDR3aa: CACRGAGELFF

j_gene: TRBJ2-3
abundance: many
d_gene: .
v_gene: TRBV6-1
CDR3nt: TGTGCCAGCAGCCCCCTGCGGACTAGCACAGATACGCAGTATTTT
CDR3aa: CASSPLRTSTDTQYF

j_gene: TRBJ2-1
abundance: many
d_gene: .
v_gene: TRBV7-2
CDR3nt: TGTGCCAGCAGCTTAGGTGGGTTCGCTTACAATGAGCAGTTCTTC
CDR3aa: CASSLGGFAYNEQFF

j_gene: TRBJ2-3
abundance: many
d_gene: .
v_gene: TRBV7-3
CDR3nt: TGTGCCAGCAGCACCGCCGGTACTAGCTTACGAGATACGCAGTATTTT
CDR3aa: CASSTAGTSLRDTQYF

j_gene: TRBJ2-3
abundance: .
d_gene: TRBD2
v_gene: TRBV4-2
CDR3nt: TGTGCCAGCAGCCAAGTATCCGGGAGGCACACCAGCACAGATACGCAGTATTTT
CDR3aa: CASSQVSGRHTSTDTQYF

j_gene: TRBJ1-1
abundance: many
d_gene: .
v_gene: TRBV7-2
CDR3nt: TGTGCCAGCAGCTTAGGATTTGGGAACACTGAAGCTTTCTTT
CDR3aa: CASSLGFGNTEAFF

j_gene: TRBJ2-1
abundance: many
d_gene: .
v_gene: TRBV30
CDR3nt: TGTGCCTGGAGACTAGACTCCTACAATGAGCAGTTCTTC
CDR3aa: CAWRLDSYNEQFF

j_gene: TRBJ2-1
abundance: many
d_gene: .
v_gene: TRBV12-3/TRBV12-4
CDR3nt: TGTGCCAGCAGTTTCGCCGGAGGGGTTGATCCGTTCTTC
CDR3aa: CASSFAGGVDPFF

j_gene: TRBJ1-1
abundance: many
d_gene: .
v_gene: TRBV6-5
CDR3nt: TGTGCCAGCAGTTACTCGTTGCAGCGAGAAGCTTTCTTT
CDR3aa: CASSYSLQREAFF